Listed below are T cell receptor beta chains from one sample, sequenced in a study of CD8+ T cells in alopecia areata. Sequencing was performed with immunoSEQ multiplex PCR; in TCRdb, only in-frame clones are kept and a portion is missing. The sample yields 140,000 to 150,000 clones, less than 65% seen once. The sample was CD8+ T cells sorted from blood. These receptors originate from a human donor in good health. The conserved cysteine and the conserved F or W are not part of the CDR3 here. Fields, in order: V gene, D gene, J gene, CDR3 protein. The D gene is left open where the match is weak.

TRBV6-5	NA	TRBJ1-1	ASSYGGGNTEAF
TRBV6-5	NA	TRBJ2-5	ASGTGRETQY
TRBV7-2	TRBD1	TRBJ2-5	ASSNGQAMAQY
TRBV30	NA	TRBJ2-6	AWSIDSGANVLT
TRBV7-9	NA	TRBJ2-7	ASSPQVGGPYEQY
TRBV9	TRBD2	TRBJ2-3	ASSAGTSGRLSTDTQY
TRBV5-6	NA	TRBJ2-3	ASSLGDTDTQY
TRBV11-2	NA	TRBJ2-1	ASSLGPPLGQF
TRBV27	TRBD2	TRBJ2-5	ASSLSGTSLLETQY
TRBV15	TRBD1	TRBJ1-2	ATSSDRVAYNGYT
TRBV5-6	NA	TRBJ2-1	ASSSAGTRYEQF
TRBV7-9	NA	TRBJ2-5	ASSSTGGSETQY
TRBV13	NA	TRBJ2-1	ASSLGSGEQF
TRBV11-3	TRBD1	TRBJ2-7	ASSLGDRESHFYEQY
TRBV9	NA	TRBJ2-1	ASSQSGPRNEQF
TRBV7-9	TRBD2	TRBJ2-1	ASTASGRGNEQF
TRBV10-3	NA	TRBJ2-3	AGGQGQVLDTQY
TRBV5-1	TRBD2	TRBJ2-7	ASSLAGLAYEQY
TRBV23-1	NA	TRBJ2-3	ASSHRRAQGDTQY
TRBV29-1	TRBD2	TRBJ2-1	SGGGMNQEQF
TRBV14	NA	TRBJ2-7	ASSQDWDIEQY
TRBV27	NA	TRBJ1-5	ASGRDRNNQPQH
TRBV7-9	NA	TRBJ2-7	ASSLAGGYEQY
TRBV11-2	NA	TRBJ2-7	ASSLTGAYEQY
TRBV9	TRBD1	TRBJ2-7	ASSVGGGAPSYEQY
TRBV6-6	NA	TRBJ2-5	ASTNSTGGETQY
TRBV6-5	NA	TRBJ2-3	ASSYSGASTDTQY
TRBV6-5	TRBD1	TRBJ2-7	ASSSDRLPSYEQY